There are a few counts of the clone carrying this T cell receptor (beta chain). The antigen is undetermined. Individual cDNA molecules were tagged with unique molecular identifiers, the study reported. Each CDR3 protein gets one entry after TCRdb re-called the 5' RACE reads with MiXCR. The sample lists tens of thousands of distinct CDR3 sequences; about 12% were seen once. This CDR3 is 17 amino acids long. Germline loops: CDR1 SGHDN, CDR2 FVKESK. V was pared by 1 base and J by 0 bases, with 13 bases between. The sample comes from a study of early T cells in non-severe SARS-CoV-2 infection. Study at large: Sequenced material consisted of bulk RNA (from unsorted whole blood), and chains were unpaired.

Study conclusions and caveats: Database matching using VDJdb favored anti-spike CD8 responses, with private and CD4 specificities left missing.

The sequence was obtained from an adult who was a healthcare worker with PCR-confirmed SARS-CoV-2 infection or an uninfected control (not recorded which). The V and J genes are TRBV14 and TRBJ2-1; D is perhaps TRBD2 (6 bases). The material sequenced was whole blood. This CDR3 reads CASSQAFDGSSYNEQFF. The CDR3 region has the DNA TGTGCCAGCAGCCAAGCGTTCGACGGGAGCTCCTACAATGAGCAGTTCTTC.